The subject of this entry is one T cell receptor (beta chain). Method: immunoSEQ multiplex PCR; TCRdb's copy keeps in-frame clones and lacks some. The repertoire has around 54,000 clones, more than 95% of them found once; the top ten carry 0.39%. These data originate in a study of technical replicates of blood from a few donors. Trimming took 10 bases from V and 5 from J; bases not matched to a gene: 14. The CDR3 contains 14 residues. CDR1 SNHLY and CDR2 FYNNEI come from the germline V gene. The TCR comes from a human donor in good health. This chain uses TRBV2 with TRBJ2-7; 7 positions match TRBD2. The sequenced material came from T cells isolated from PBMCs. The CDR3 sequence is CATVPGLPPHEQYF. In DNA form, the CDR3 reads TGTGCCACCGTTCCGGGACTACCCCCCCACGAGCAGTACTTC.